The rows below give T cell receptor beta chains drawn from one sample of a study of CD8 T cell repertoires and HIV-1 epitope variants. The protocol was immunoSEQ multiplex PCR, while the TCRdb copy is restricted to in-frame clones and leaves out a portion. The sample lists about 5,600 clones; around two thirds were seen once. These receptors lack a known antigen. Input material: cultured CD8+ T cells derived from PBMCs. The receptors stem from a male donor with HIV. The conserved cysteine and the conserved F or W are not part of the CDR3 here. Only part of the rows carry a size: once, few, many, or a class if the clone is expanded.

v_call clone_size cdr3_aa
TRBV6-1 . ASSGGGGYPEQY
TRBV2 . ASRASEQNNEQF
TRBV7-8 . ASSRWTSGYSDTQY
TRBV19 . ASRVQEYTEAF
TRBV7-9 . ASSLLEMQY
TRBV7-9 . ASTGGSKNIQY
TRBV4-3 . ASSQAQPGGATYNEQF
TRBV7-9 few ASSLRPPSDEQF
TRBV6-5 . ASSYYGNLGEKLF
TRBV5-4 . ASSLGDEQY
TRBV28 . ASSGFGGSSYNEQF
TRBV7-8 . ASSSEGQGVEEQY
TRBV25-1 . ASNLQETQY
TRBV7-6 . ASSLVLGGGVAYEQY
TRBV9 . ASTRTGELF
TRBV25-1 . ASSPGGQGAQD
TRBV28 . ASTGEGTLEAF
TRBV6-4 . ASSDQEARNQPQH
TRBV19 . ASSIGGGRETQY
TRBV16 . ASSQSKSRAAGELF
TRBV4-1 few ASSQSSGANTGELF
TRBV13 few ASSLGRGQGNSPLH
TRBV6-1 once ASSERYEQY
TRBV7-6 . ASSTSPRDQETQY
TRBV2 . ASRPLLGGVKTQY
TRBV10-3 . AISQGQQNQPQH
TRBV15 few ATSRDRAGGEQF
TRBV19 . ASSIVGVETQY
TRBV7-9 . ASSSRSGDSNEQF
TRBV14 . ASSHYQGYEQY
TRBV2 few ASSDIGQGASGNTIY
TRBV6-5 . ASSLRREGFEAF
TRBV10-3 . AISESSSGGGGSNQPQH
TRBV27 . ASSYGQGATYEQY
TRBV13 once ASSLVGDTQY
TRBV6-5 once ASSAQGGTGELF
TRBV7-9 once ASSAGTSDTNEQF
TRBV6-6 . ASSYEGPYNEQF
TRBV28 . ASIDTPPGNEQF
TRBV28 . ASSTHPGQGGLAAFSYEQY
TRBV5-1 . ASSLNTGGGETQY